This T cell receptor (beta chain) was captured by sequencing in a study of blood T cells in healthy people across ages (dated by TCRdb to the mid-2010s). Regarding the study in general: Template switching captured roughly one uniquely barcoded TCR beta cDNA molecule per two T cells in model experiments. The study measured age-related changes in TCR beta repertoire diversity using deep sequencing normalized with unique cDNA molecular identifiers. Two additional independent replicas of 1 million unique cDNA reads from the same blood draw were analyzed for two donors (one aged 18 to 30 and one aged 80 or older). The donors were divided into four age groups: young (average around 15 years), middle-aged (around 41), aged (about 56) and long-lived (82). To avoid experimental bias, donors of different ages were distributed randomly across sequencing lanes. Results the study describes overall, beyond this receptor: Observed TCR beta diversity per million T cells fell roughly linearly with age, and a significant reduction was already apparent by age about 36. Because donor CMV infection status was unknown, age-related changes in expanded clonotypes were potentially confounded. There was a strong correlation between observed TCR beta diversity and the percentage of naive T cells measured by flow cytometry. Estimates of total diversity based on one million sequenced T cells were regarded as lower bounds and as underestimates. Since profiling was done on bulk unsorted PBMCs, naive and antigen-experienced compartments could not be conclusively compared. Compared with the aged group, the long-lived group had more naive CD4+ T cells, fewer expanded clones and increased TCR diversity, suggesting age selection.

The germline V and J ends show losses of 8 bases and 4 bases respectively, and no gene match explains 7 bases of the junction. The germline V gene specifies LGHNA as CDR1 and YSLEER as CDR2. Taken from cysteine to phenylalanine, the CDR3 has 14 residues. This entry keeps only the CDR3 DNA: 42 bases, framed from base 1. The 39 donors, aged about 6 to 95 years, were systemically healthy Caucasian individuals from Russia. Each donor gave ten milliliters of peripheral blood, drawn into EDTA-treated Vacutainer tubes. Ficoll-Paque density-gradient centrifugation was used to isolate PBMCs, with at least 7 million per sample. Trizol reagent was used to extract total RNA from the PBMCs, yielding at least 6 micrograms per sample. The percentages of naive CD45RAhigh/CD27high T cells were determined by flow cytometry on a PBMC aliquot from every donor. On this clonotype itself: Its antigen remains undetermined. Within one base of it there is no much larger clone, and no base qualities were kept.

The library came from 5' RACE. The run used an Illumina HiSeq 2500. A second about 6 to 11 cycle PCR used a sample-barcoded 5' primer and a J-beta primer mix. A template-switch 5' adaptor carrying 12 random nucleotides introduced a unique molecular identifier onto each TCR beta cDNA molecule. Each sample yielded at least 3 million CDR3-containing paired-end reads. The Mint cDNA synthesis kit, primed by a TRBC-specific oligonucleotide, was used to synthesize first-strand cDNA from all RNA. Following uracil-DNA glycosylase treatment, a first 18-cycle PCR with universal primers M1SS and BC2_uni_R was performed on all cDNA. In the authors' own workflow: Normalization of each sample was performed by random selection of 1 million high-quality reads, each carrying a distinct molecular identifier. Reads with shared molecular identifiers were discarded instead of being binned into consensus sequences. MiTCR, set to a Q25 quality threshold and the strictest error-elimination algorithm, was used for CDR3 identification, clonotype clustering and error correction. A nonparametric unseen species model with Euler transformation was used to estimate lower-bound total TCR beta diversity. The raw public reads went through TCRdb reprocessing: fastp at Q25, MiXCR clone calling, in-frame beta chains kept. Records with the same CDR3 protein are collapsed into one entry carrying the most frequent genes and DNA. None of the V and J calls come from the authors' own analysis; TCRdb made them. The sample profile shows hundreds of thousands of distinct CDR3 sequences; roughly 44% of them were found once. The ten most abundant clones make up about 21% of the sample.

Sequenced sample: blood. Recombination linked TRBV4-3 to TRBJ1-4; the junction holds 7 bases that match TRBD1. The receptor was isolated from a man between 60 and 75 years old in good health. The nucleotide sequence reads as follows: TGCGCCAGCTCAAGGACAGGCCATAATGAAAAACTGTTTTTT. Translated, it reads CASSRTGHNEKLFF.